The 21 T cell receptor beta chains given below trace back to one sample, sequenced in a study of patients and donors after allogeneic stem cell transplantation. TCRdb itself ran the RT-PCR reads through MiXCR, one entry per CDR3 protein. The profile shows about 960,000 distinct CDR3 sequences, about 20% of them singletons. The specimen sequenced was blood, either unsorted or a sorted T cell fraction (not recorded which). The receptors come from a human donor who was either an allogeneic HSCT recipient or a stem cell or donor lymphocyte infusion donor (not recorded which). It is not recorded whose cells these are; they may come from a transplant donor.

The chain couples TRBV4-2 to TRBJ2-7; 9 bases line up with TRBD1. Germline V gene sequence: CDR1 LGHNA, CDR2 YNFKEQ. The length of the CDR3 is 15 residues. V was clipped by 2 bases and J by 4 bases; unmatched bases: 6. CDR3 region: CASSQPDRGAYEQYF. The CDR3 nucleotides are TGTGCCAGCAGCCAACCTGACAGGGGGGCTTACGAGCAGTACTTC.

This clonotype has just a few counts. The rearrangement joins TRBV20-1 to TRBJ2-1; tentatively, D is TRBD1 or TRBD2 (5 bases each). The germline V gene encodes CDR1 DFQATT and CDR2 SNEGSKA (reference sequence). Trimming cost V 6 bases and J 8 bases, with 14 bases left between them. CDR3 size: 12 residues. CDR3 bases: TGCAGTGCCATCAACCGGGGCTATGAGCAGTTCTTC. This sequence encodes CSAINRGYEQFF.

V usage is TRBV27 and J usage is TRBJ2-5; a possible D gene is TRBD1 (6 bases). Germline V gives CDR1 MNHEY, CDR2 SMNVEV (reference sequence). The CDR3 totals 17 residues. Trimming took 6 bases from V and 5 from J, leaving 25 bases between them. The CDR3 sequence: CASRLTPDRTDAETQYF. In DNA, the CDR3 is TGTGCCAGCAGACTGACACCCGACAGGACGGACGCGGAGACCCAGTACTTC.

This clonotype occurred a few times. This sequence joins TRBV6-9 and TRBJ2-5, with D tentatively TRBD2 (5 bases). The CDR3 is 16 amino acids. The germline CDR1 and CDR2 sequences are MNHGY and SVAAGI. Deletions cut 4 bases from V and 4 bases from J, with 19 bases between. CDR3 sequence reads: CASSFSPERAAETQYF. As DNA, the CDR3 is TGTGCCAGCAGTTTTTCTCCTGAGAGGGCGGCAGAGACCCAGTACTTC.

The rearrangement links TRBV30 to TRBJ2-7; the D is unclear. The CDR3 is 11 residues long. Germline-derived CDR1 and CDR2 are GTSNPN and SVGIG (reference sequence). V was pared by 0 bases and J by 5 bases, with 5 bases between. The CDR3 DNA sequence: TGTGCCTGGAGTGTATCGGACGAGCAGTACTTC. Protein sequence: CAWSVSDEQYF.

The chain links TRBV12-3 or TRBV12-4 to TRBJ2-3; D not certain. Between the trimmed V and J ends, which lost 2 bases and 5 bases, there was a span of 11 bases. CDR3 size: 14 residues. Here the CDR3 reads CASSLNRIGDTQYF. The CDR3 nucleotides read TGTGCCAGCAGTTTAAATCGAATTGGAGATACGCAGTATTTT.

The chain recombines TRBV4-1 with TRBJ1-5; 7 bases are shared with TRBD1. The CDR3 totals 17 residues. V shed 1 base, J shed 4 bases, and the junction held 10 bases outside the gene matches. Per the germline V gene, CDR1 is MGHRA and CDR2 is YSYEKL. CDR3 protein: CASSQGPAGQRNQPQHF. The DNA of the CDR3 is TGCGCCAGCAGCCAAGGTCCGGCGGGACAGAGGAATCAGCCCCAGCATTTT.

The sample holds a few counts of this clonotype. The chain links TRBV12-3 or TRBV12-4 to TRBJ2-1; the match to TRBD1 covers 7 bases. After removal of 3 bases from V and 10 bases from J, the junction contained 6 bases not matched to a gene. CDR3 length equals 13 residues. The CDR3 region is CASSLDRTVEQFF. The CDR3 nucleotides read TGTGCCAGCAGTTTGGACAGGACCGTCGAGCAGTTCTTC.

This clonotype was detected a few times. The V call is TRBV3-1, the J call TRBJ1-5; D ambiguous. From germline, CDR1 is LGHDT and CDR2 YNNKEL (reference sequence). The CDR3 runs 16 residues. The V end lost 1 base, the J end lost 7 bases, and 17 bases lay between the germline ends. The CDR3 nucleotides read TGTGCCAGCAGCCAAGGTTCGGACGGGCCGCGGCAGCCCCAGCATTTT. Encoded protein: CASSQGSDGPRQPQHF.

In this sample, this clonotype turned up many times. This chain links TRBV24-1 with TRBJ2-2; TRBD1 or TRBD2 may be the D gene (5 bases each). V lost 0 bases to trimming and J lost 1 base, with 8 bases between them. This CDR3 is built from 16 residues. Germline loops: CDR1 KGHDR, CDR2 SFDVKD. CDR3 sequence reads: CATSDLGTMNTGELFF. The CDR3 DNA follows: TGTGCCACCAGTGATTTGGGGACGATGAACACCGGGGAGCTGTTTTTT.

The rearrangement links TRBV12-3 or TRBV12-4 to TRBJ1-2; D perhaps matches TRBD1 (5 bases). The CDR3 consists of 15 residues. Trimming pared 7 bases from V and 2 bases from J, leaving 17 bases between. CDR3 in DNA: TGTGCCAGCAACCCATCAGGGTTCTGGAACTATGGCTACACCTTC. Protein: CASNPSGFWNYGYTF.

This clonotype was detected a few times. V usage is TRBV29-1 and J usage is TRBJ2-1; 10 nucleotides line up with TRBD2. Germline V gene data show CDR1 as SQVTM and CDR2 as ANQGSEA. J gave up 0 bases and V 0 bases, and 8 bases lay outside the gene matches. This CDR3 region has 18 residues. The CDR3 spells CSVEDPSGGVSSYNEQFF. Here the CDR3 DNA reads TGCAGCGTTGAAGATCCCAGCGGGGGGGTAAGCTCCTACAATGAGCAGTTCTTC.

This chain links TRBV5-1 with TRBJ2-1, with D perhaps TRBD2 (5 bases). CDR3 length: 15 residues. Germline V gene sequence: CDR1 SGHRS, CDR2 YFSETQ. V dropped 4 bases and J dropped 7 bases, with 18 bases sitting between them. DNA of the CDR3: TGCGCCAGCAGCCCCGGGGTCCCCCAGGAGAATGAGCAGTTCTTC. Protein product: CASSPGVPQENEQFF.

The CDR3 is CASSLVVAFSSNEQFF. The CDR3 coding sequence is TGCGCCAGCAGCTTGGTCGTGGCGTTTTCTAGCAATGAGCAGTTCTTC. The V gene is TRBV5-1, the J gene TRBJ2-1; D gene ambiguous. This CDR3 comprises 16 residues. Trimming cost V 0 bases and J 6 bases, with 16 bases left between them. In germline, CDR1 is SGHRS, CDR2 YFSETQ.

The CDR3, as DNA: TGTGCCAGCATAACCAAGCCTTCAATGAACACTGAAGCTTTCTTT. This sequence encodes CASITKPSMNTEAFF. The chain has TRBV7-8 and TRBJ1-1; D gene unclear. Germline CDR1 reads SGHVS; CDR2 reads FQNEAQ. The length of the CDR3 is 15 residues. V was shortened by 7 bases and J by 0 bases, with 15 bases between the two germline ends.

This clonotype was detected only a few times. This rearrangement joins TRBV7-7 to TRBJ2-5; D not certain. V dropped 3 bases and J dropped 7 bases, with 12 bases sitting between them. CDR1 is SSHAT and CDR2 is FNYEAQ in the germline V gene (reference sequence). The CDR3 covers 13 residues. In DNA form, the CDR3 reads TGTGCCAGCAGCTTGGCCGACCGAGGGACCCAGTACTTC. This gives the protein CASSLADRGTQYF.

This clonotype has only a few counts. The chain combines TRBV18 with TRBJ1-1; 7 nucleotides line up with TRBD1. The V and J ends lost 3 bases and 4 bases, in that order; junction bases with no gene match: 14. Germline CDR1 is KGHSH and CDR2 is LQKENI. There are 17 residues in the CDR3. CDR3 loop: CASSPQGVPLSFTEAFF. The DNA for the CDR3 is TGTGCCAGCTCACCTCAGGGGGTACCGTTATCATTCACTGAAGCTTTCTTT.

This clonotype was counted between two and nine times. The CDR3 region has the DNA TGCAGTGCTAGAGCTGGTAGTATCCCACTAAGCTCCTACAATGAGCAGTTCTTC. This translates into CSARAGSIPLSSYNEQFF. The rearrangement uses TRBV20-1 and TRBJ2-1; D is unclear. With 1 base removed from V and 0 bases from J, the gap between germline ends came to 19 bases. There are 18 residues in the CDR3. Germline V gene lookup returns CDR1 DFQATT and CDR2 SNEGSKA (reference sequence).

This clonotype showed up many times. The chain combines TRBV6-1 with TRBJ2-4, with D possibly TRBD2 on 5 matching bases. Germline V gene lookup returns CDR1 MNHNS and CDR2 SASEGT. Trimming took off 6 bases at V and 0 bases at J, with 15 bases between the two ends. This CDR3 is built from 16 residues. CDR3 DNA sequence: TGTGCCAGCAGATCCCGGACGGGGTTAGCCAAAAACATTCAGTACTTC. Protein product: CASRSRTGLAKNIQYF.

There are a few counts of this clonotype. This chain connects TRBV12-3 or TRBV12-4 to TRBJ1-4; D gene uncertain. The CDR3 spans 13 residues. With 2 bases removed from V and 8 bases from J, the gap between germline ends came to 9 bases. The CDR3: CASSLFRKEKLFF. CDR3 bases: TGTGCCAGCAGTTTATTTAGGAAGGAAAAACTGTTTTTT.

This chain joins TRBV3-1 and TRBJ2-1; 7 bases map to TRBD2. The CDR3 consists of 14 residues. Germline trimming cut 0 bases from V and 9 bases from J; bases unmatched to any gene: 5. In germline, CDR1 is LGHDT, CDR2 YNNKEL (reference sequence). DNA for the CDR3: TGTGCCAGCAGCCAAGAGTCACCGGGGGGTGAGCAGTTCTTC. The encoded protein is CASSQESPGGEQFF.